This T cell receptor (beta chain) was retrieved from a study of T cells in Graves' hyperthyroidism and ophthalmopathy. General study results and limits: Within blood appeared most thyroid clonotypes that had expanded above 0.001. Before onset, by a median of approximately 6.8 months, the model predicted ophthalmopathy.

Comment on this clonotype: Its antigen is as yet unknown.

Researchers amplified the TCR beta CDR3 regions from RNA transcripts. Primed by the HTBI set, a first-round RT-PCR was run on the TCR CDR3. A single record per CDR3 protein comes from TCRdb applying MiXCR to the multiplex PCR reads. The repertoire holds some 510,000 distinct CDR3 sequences, approximately 44% seen once, with about 7.8% in the top ten. The CDR3 sequence is 14 residues long. Losses at the gene ends were 3 bases for V and 5 bases for J; bases not matched to a gene: 5. CDR1 KGHDR and CDR2 SFDVKD come from the germline V gene. Diagnoses used clinical symptoms, serum thyroxine and TRAb, thyroid ultrasound and orbital computed tomography.

Sequencing was performed on peripheral blood or thyroid tissue (not recorded which). This TCR was sampled from a woman younger than 35 with Graves' hyperthyroidism. The chain combines TRBV24-1 with TRBJ2-7; TRBD1 matches 8 bases. The CDR3 reads CATSDKTGGHEQYF. The CDR3 nucleotides read TGTGCCACCAGTGATAAAACAGGGGGACACGAGCAGTACTTC.